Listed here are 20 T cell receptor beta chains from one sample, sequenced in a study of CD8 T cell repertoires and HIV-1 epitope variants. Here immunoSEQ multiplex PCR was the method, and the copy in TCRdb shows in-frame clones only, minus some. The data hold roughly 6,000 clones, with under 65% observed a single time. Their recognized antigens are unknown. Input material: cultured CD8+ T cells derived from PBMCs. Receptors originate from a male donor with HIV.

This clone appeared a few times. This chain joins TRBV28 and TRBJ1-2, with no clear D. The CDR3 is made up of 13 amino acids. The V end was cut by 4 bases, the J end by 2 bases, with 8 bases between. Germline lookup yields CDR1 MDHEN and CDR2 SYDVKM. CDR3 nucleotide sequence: TGTGCCAGCAGTTCGCCCCTAAACTATGGCTACACCTTC. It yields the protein CASSSPLNYGYTF.

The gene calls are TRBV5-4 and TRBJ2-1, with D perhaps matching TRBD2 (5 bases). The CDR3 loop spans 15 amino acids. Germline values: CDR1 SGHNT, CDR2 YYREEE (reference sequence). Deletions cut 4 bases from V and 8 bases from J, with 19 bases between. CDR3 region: CASSGPGSLRDEQFF. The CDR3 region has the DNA TGTGCCAGCAGCGGACCGGGAAGCTTGCGCGATGAGCAGTTCTTC.

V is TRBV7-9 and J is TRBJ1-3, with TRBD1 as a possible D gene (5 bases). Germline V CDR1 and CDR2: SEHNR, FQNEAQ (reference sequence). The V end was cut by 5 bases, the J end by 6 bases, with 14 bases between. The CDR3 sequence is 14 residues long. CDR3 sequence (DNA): TGTGCCAGCAGCCGTACAGGAGTGGCAAACACCATATATTTT. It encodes CASSRTGVANTIYF.

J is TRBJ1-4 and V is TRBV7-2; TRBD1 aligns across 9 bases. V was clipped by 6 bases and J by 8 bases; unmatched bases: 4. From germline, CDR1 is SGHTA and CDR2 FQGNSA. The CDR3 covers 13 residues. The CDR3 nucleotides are TGTGCCAGCAGACGGACAGGGGAGGAAAAACTGTTTTTT. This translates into CASRRTGEEKLFF. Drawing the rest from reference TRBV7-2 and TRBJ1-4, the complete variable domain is GAGVSQSPSNKVTEKGKDVELRCDPISGHTALYWYRQSLGQGLEFLIYFQGNSAPDKSGLPSDRFSAERTGGSVSTLTIQRTQQEDSAVYLCASRRTGEEKLFFGSGTQLSVL.

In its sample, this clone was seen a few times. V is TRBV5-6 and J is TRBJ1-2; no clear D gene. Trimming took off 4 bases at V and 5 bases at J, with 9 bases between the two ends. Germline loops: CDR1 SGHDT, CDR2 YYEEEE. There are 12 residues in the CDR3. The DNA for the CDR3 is TGTGCCAGCAGCGCGGGTACTTATGGCTACACCTTC. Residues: CASSAGTYGYTF.

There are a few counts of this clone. The CDR3 sequence is CASSWDRGSNGYTF. The CDR3 coding sequence is TGTGCCAGCAGTTGGGACAGGGGCTCAAATGGCTACACCTTC. The chain has TRBV7-9 and TRBJ1-2, with 10 bases lining up with TRBD1. There are 14 residues in the CDR3. Trimming took 6 bases from V and 6 from J; bases not matched to a gene: 7. CDR1 SEHNR and CDR2 FQNEAQ come from the germline V gene (reference sequence).

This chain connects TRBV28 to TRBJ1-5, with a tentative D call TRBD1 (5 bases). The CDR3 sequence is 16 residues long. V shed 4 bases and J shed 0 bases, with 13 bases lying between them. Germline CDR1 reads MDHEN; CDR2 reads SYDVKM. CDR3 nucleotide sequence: TGTGCCAGCAGTTCCGCCCCAGGGATTAGCAATCAGCCCCAGCATTTT. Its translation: CASSSAPGISNQPQHF. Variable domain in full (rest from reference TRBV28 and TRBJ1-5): DVKVTQSSRYLVKRTGEKVFLECVQDMDHENMFWYRQDPGLGLRLIYFSYDVKMKEKGDIPEGYSVSREKKERFSLILESASTNQTSMYLCASSSAPGISNQPQHFGDGTRLSIL.

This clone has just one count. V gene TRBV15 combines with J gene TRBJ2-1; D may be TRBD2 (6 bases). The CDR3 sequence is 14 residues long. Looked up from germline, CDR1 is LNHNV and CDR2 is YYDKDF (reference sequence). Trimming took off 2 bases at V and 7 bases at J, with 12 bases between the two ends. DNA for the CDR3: TGTGCCACCAGCAGAAGCCAGGCGGGGAATGAGCAGTTCTTC. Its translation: CATSRSQAGNEQFF.

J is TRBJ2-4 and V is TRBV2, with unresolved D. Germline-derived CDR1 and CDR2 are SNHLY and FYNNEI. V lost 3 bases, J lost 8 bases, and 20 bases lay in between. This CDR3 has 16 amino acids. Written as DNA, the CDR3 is TGTGCCAGCAGTGATGGATTTGGCCCCCGGATGGACATTCAGTACTTC. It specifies CASSDGFGPRMDIQYF.

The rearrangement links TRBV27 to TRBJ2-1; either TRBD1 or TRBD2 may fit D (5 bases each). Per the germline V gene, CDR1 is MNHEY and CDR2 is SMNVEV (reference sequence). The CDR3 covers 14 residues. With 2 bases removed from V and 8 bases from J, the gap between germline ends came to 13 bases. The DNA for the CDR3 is TGTGCCAGCAGTTTACTAGGGCAGGGAGATGAGCAGTTCTTC. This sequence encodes CASSLLGQGDEQFF.

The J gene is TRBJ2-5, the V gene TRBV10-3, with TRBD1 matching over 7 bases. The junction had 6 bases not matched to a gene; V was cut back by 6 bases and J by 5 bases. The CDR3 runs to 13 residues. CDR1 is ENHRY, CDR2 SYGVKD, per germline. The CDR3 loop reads CAIRDDRVETQYF. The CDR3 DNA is TGTGCCATCAGGGACGACAGGGTTGAGACCCAGTACTTC.

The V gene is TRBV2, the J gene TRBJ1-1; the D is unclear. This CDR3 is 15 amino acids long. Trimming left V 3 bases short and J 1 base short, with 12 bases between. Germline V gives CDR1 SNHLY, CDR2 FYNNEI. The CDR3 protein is CASSDRSGANTEAFF. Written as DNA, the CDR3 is TGTGCCAGCAGTGATAGGTCAGGCGCGAACACTGAAGCTTTCTTT.

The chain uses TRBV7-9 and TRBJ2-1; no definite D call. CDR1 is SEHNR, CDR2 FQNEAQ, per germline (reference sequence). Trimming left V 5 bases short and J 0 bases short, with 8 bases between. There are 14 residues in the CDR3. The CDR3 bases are TGTGCCAGCAGCGAAGTAAGCTCCTACAATGAGCAGTTCTTC. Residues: CASSEVSSYNEQFF.

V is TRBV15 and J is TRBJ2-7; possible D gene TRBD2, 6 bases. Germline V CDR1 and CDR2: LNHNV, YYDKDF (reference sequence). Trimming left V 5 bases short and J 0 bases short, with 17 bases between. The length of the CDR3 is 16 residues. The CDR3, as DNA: TGTGCCACCAGCTCCGACCATAGCGGAAGCTCCTACGAGCAGTACTTC. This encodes CATSSDHSGSSYEQYF.

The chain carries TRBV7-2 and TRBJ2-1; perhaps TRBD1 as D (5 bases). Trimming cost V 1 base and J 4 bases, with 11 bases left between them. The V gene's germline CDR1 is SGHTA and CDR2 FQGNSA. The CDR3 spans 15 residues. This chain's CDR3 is CASSLEVGHYNEQFF. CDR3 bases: TGTGCCAGCAGCTTAGAGGTTGGACATTACAATGAGCAGTTCTTC.

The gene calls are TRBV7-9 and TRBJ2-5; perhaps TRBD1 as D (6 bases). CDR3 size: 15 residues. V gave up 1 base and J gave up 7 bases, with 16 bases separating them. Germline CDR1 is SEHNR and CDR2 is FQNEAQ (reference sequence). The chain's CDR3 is CASSLEIRGSGTQYF. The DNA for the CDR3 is TGTGCCAGCAGCTTAGAAATCAGGGGAAGTGGGACCCAGTACTTC.

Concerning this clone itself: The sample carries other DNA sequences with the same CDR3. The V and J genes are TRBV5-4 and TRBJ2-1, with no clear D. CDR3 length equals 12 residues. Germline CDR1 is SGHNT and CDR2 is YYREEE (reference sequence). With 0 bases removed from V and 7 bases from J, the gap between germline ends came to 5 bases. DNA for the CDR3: TGTGCCAGCAGCTTGGGCAGAAATGAGCAGTTCTTC. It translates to CASSLGRNEQFF.

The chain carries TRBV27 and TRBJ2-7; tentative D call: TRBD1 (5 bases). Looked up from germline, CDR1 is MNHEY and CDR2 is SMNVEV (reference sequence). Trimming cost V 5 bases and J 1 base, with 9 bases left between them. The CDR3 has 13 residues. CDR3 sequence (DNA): TGTGCCAGCAGTAGGGGTCCTTCCTACGAGCAGTACTTC. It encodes CASSRGPSYEQYF.

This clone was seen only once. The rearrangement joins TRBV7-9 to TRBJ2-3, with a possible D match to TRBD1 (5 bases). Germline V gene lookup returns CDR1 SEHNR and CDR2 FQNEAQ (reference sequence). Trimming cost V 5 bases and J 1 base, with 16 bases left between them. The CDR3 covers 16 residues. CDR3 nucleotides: TGTGCCAGCAGCCCCGCAGGGTCCTCACGCACAGATACGCAGTATTTT. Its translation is CASSPAGSSRTDTQYF.

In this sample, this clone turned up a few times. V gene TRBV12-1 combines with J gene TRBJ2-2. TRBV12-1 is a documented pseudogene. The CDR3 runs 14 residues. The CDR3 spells CASSFERPTGELFF. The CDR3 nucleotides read TGTGCCAGCAGCTTTGAACGACCTACCGGGGAGCTGTTTTTT.